This record looks at one T cell receptor beta chain sequence and its context. Its binding antigen is unknown. Base qualities are not recorded, but no much larger clone differs from it by a single base. The method behind the library was the immunoSEQ multiplex PCR assay. The multiplex PCR relied on a mix of 60 forward primers for TCR Vbeta segments and 13 reverse primers for TCR Jbeta segments. The CDR3 region of rearranged TCR beta genes was amplified from genomic DNA by a multiplex PCR assay. Amplified TCR beta libraries were sequenced as 87-base-pair reads on the Illumina HiSeq System. As for how the authors treated the data: In a later analysis, 70 million to 95 million unique TCR beta chains were counted across the 690 or so repertoires, and approximately 11 million of these chains were shared by at least two donors. Raw reads were error-corrected and collapsed into unique sequences by a nearest-neighbor algorithm in which closely related sequences were merged to remove PCR and sequencing errors. CDR3 sequences were aligned to IMGT reference sequences to assign V, D and J gene segments. For a sequence to be retained, at least a six-nucleotide match to both a V gene segment and a J gene segment was required. A rearrangement counted as productive if the CDR3 had no stop codons and remained in frame with V and J, and every other rearrangement counted as non-productive. Following IMGT convention, CDR3 was defined as the stretch from the second conserved V-encoded cysteine to the conserved J-encoded phenylalanine. In an earlier analysis of roughly 610 of the donors, sequences lacking an unambiguous match to a single V gene segment were excluded. An earlier analysis of under 750 of the donors called V segments functional above 56.7% productive rearrangements and segregating when the between-donor standard deviation exceeded 5%. To diagnose cytomegalovirus status from the catalog of TCR beta chain sequences, a statistical classification framework was built. A later analysis assigned V and J genes by comparing TCR nucleotide sequences with IMGT/GENE-DB human TR gene sequences. The TCRdist pipeline was used in a later analysis to assign CDR3 sequences and most-parsimonious VDJ recombination scenarios. In a later analysis, each TCR beta chain was defined by its CDR3 amino acid sequence together with its V-gene family, and reads lacking a unique V-gene family were excluded. A later analysis removed roughly 590 highly shared, low-generation-probability nucleotide sequences to deal with suspected cross-contamination and a sequencing artifact. In a later analysis, a clonal expansion index was calculated for each public chain from normalized within-repertoire ranks of inferred template counts. Generation probabilities in a later analysis came from a VDJ recombination model fitted to out-of-frame rearrangements, and those results were checked against IGoR. In a later analysis, TCR-TCR, TCR-HLA and TCR-CMV co-occurrence was scored with hypergeometric tests, and a repertoire-size bias correction was applied to TCR pairs. In a later analysis, false discovery rates were estimated by permuting HLA or CMV assignments 20 times. In a later analysis, co-occurring TCRs were grouped with DBSCAN, and TCRdist sequence similarity was added when clustering was performed within HLA-allele-positive subsets. Co-occurrence clustering excluded repertoires with fewer than 30,000 or more than 120,000 public chains, plus five with anomalous nucleotide sharing. This is the immuneACCESS table as TCRdb keeps it, with only in-frame sequences that have V and J called. A part of the clones is gone; compared with another copy, unresolved V genes explain less than half, and the rest is unexplained. V and J calls and clone size are given by that table; D and trimming were obtained from the DNA. Present in this sample are about 120,000 clones, more than 60% of which were seen just once. The ten largest clones represent 9% to 10% of the sample.

Compared with germline, V lacks 2 bases and J lacks 0 bases; bases without a gene match: 3. The germline V gene provides CDR1 SGDLS and CDR2 YYNGEE. From the cysteine through the phenylalanine, the CDR3 covers 15 amino acids. This entry keeps only the CDR3 DNA: 45 bases, framed from base 1. The record originates from a study of cytomegalovirus exposure and HLA in healthy donors (dated by TCRdb to 2016 to 2017). Concerning the study at large: An earlier analysis of a few hundred of the donors reported approximately 300 Gb of sequence data and approximately 120 million unique TCR beta sequences obtained from 180 million or so T cells. To predict cytomegalovirus infection status, the study brought together high-throughput TCR immunosequencing, statistical association of individual TCRs with disease status, and machine learning. Because of strong linkage in the cohort, roughly five DR-DQ haplotypes were treated as single units for association and clustering. A later genetic analysis used genome-wide SNP genotypes for about 60% of the roughly 670 donors, treating that subset as a discovery cohort. Typing coverage varied by locus: roughly 629-630 donors for A, B, C, DRB1 and DQB1; 500 to 550 for DQA1; about 600 for DPA1; fewer than 480 for DPB1. On average, roughly 250,000 unique TCR beta nucleotide sequences were sequenced per donor among some 420 genotyped donors of the cohort, with around 19% of those sequences being non-productive. An earlier analysis of 500 to 650 of the donors applied high-throughput TCR beta sequencing to assess whether each TCR beta V gene segment acted as functional or pseudogenic. Roughly 300 gigabases of sequencing data and 78 million or so unique TCR sequences were included in an early release covering roughly 600 HLA-typed donors. To study patterns of TCR occurrence, a later analysis re-analyzed previously published TCR beta repertoires from under 750 donors and added high-resolution HLA genotyping. Both class I and class II loci were covered by HLA typing, at four-digit resolution. Along with the approximately 600-subject first cohort, a separate validation cohort of over a hundred different subjects was used. Every discovery cohort repertoire had been produced on one sequencing platform. Alongside the repertoire data, information on donor age, sex, ethnicity and CMV serostatus was compiled. Of the roughly 410 genotyped donors, 65% to 90% were placed in the genetic ancestry cluster associated with self-reported Caucasian donors. Rather than drawing on any new phenotypic data, the later analysis identified candidate immune exposures from TCR beta sequences and the way those sequences occurred across donors. The study used immunosequencing to profile the T cell repertoires of approximately 650 subjects and linked those repertoires to cytomegalovirus serostatus. The aim of the study was to test whether cataloging public T cell receptors could identify signatures of past pathogen exposure.

General study outcomes and caveats: A later analysis found that HLA-associated TCR beta chains were more clonally expanded and had lower generation probabilities than equally common non-associated chains. Because counts were too low, seventeen rarely observed V segments, including chromosome 9 orphons, were left out of the earlier analysis of 500 to 750 of the donors. Broadly in line with IMGT annotations, most TCR beta V segments showed up in productive rearrangements about 90% or about 30% of the time in an earlier analysis of a few hundred of the donors. Specific HLA alleles were associated with 15,000 to 20,000 TCR beta sequences at a false discovery rate of 0.05 in a later analysis. According to a later genetic analysis, donors in an Asian-associated ancestry cluster had fewer N-insertions in productive TCRs than the approximately 610-donor mean. In vitro tests confirmed that a few of the cytomegalovirus-associated TCR beta chains recognize cytomegalovirus antigens. The sequencing pipeline was judged likely to have produced a cluster of highly shared sequence variants as a technical artifact. Linkage disequilibrium might explain the correlated functional status among segregating V segments, but an unknown experimental factor could not be excluded. In a later analysis, several top co-occurrence clusters were reported to appear linked to parvovirus B19, influenza, CMV and Epstein-Barr virus. The study gave a list of 150 to 200 TCR beta chains associated with cytomegalovirus. Some IMGT-functional V segments, including TRBV6-2 and TRBV6-3, could not be told apart with the 87-base-pair reads, so those segments were excluded. In both the original and validation cohorts, the classifier was reported to diagnose cytomegalovirus status with high specificity and sensitivity. This cohort had only TCR beta chains sequenced, and the lack of alpha or paired-chain data limited which features could be detected. In a later analysis, TCR association rates were found to vary across HLA loci, with the most associated TCRs seen for DRB1 alleles and the fewest for HLA-C alleles. The authors suggested that the approach could potentially be generalized to other disease states and immunological phenotypes. According to a later analysis, most CMV-associated TCR beta chains appeared to be HLA-restricted, and the HLA associations seemed to be driven largely by CMV exposure. The presence/absence analyses assumed that sequencing depth was roughly uniform across donors, and that assumption may not be true. Immune exposure information for the cohort was limited to CMV serostatus. An association between a missense DCLRE1C variant and V-gene and J-gene trimming of TCR beta chains was found in a later genetic analysis and replicated in an independent cohort. Strong co-occurrence of HLA alleles, especially DR and DQ, made assigning TCR associations to individual alleles difficult. Because some donors lacked HLA typing at each locus, the association tests relied only on the typed subset. Across donors, most TCR sequences were observed very rarely, whereas some public TCRs were present in many individuals. A further reported finding was that TCR beta sequences accurately predicted the HLA-A and HLA-B alleles for most subjects in the first cohort.

In total, around 600 healthy bone marrow donors made up the cohort. Cohort members were all nominally healthy when sampled, although unrecorded immune exposures were likely present. The donor was CMV seropositive and was included in the group of 270 or so seropositive cohort members. Every donor gave a peripheral blood sample, and the peripheral blood mononuclear cells from that sample were used for TCR beta sequencing. The Qiagen DNeasy Blood Extraction Kit was used to extract genomic DNA from the blood cell samples. The chain employs TRBV9 and TRBJ1-2, and 8 bases in between align with TRBD1. Sequenced input: PBMCs. The sequence derives from a man in his forties in good health and CMV-seropositive. The CDR3 region reads CASSVGRGPNYGYTF. The sequenced DNA: TGTGCCAGCAGCGTCGGCAGGGGGCCTAACTATGGCTACACCTTC.